This T cell receptor beta chain was found in a study of blood T cell repertoires in COVID-19 (dated by TCRdb to 2020 to 2022). About the investigation overall: The collaborator samples originated in the United States, Italy and Spain and spanned the acute and convalescent phases of COVID-19. The material from the prospective study consisted of cDNA or gDNA derived from T cells, B-cell-depleted T cells, or PBMCs. Deeply sampled blood TCRbeta repertoires from subjects exposed to, actively infected with, or recovered from COVID-19 were included in the dataset. A freely available public database, intended as a resource for researchers studying the immune response to SARS-CoV-2, is where the repertoires were released. Samples came from the ongoing ImmuneRACE study (first 160 participants) plus 1,254 subjects from 6 global collaborators. The sample metadata nearly always contained a de-identified subject ID, COVID-19 status, age in years and sex. Where available, HLA class I and class II types were taken from metadata supplied by the sample provider and were not determined by assay-based typing. What the authors observed across the whole study: How much clinical and demographic metadata was included differed by source and by participant, and the metadata was provided uncurated.

The immunoSEQ Assay, a bias-controlled multiplex PCR, was used to amplify TCRbeta CDR3 regions from genomic DNA. The authors processed their data as follows. Nucleated cell counts per sample were estimated from amplification of reference gene primers within the assay. Sequence reads were collapsed and filtered to measure the absolute abundance of every unique TCRbeta CDR3 rearrangement. For each sample, productive Simpson clonality was calculated as the square root of Simpson's diversity index across productive rearrangements. Not all clones reach the TCRdb copy of this immuneACCESS table, which keeps in-frame sequences only. Checked studies attribute under half of the gap to unresolved V genes and leave the rest unexplained. The D gene and trimming were derived from the DNA, and the V and J assignments and clone size from that table. Here the sample has approximately 400,000 clones; more than 75% occur a single time. The top ten clones comprise 1.3% of the sample.

Participants in the prospective study were enrolled through a virtual design, were aged about 18 to 90 years, and lived in fewer than 30 United States geographic areas. Cohort assignment in the prospective study relied on participant-reported clinical history from a screening survey and a study questionnaire. For ImmuneRACE Cohort 3, a participant was defined as recovered based on two consecutive negative NP/OP PCR tests, clearance by a healthcare professional, or resolution of symptoms. Mobile phlebotomists in the prospective study collected whole blood, serum and a nasopharyngeal or oropharyngeal swab from every participant. Participants in the prospective study had the option to provide additional blood draws and questionnaires over a 2-month period. Before DNA extraction, prospective study blood samples were shipped either frozen or at room temperature. Including the terminal cysteine and phenylalanine, the CDR3 comprises 14 residues. Of the read, only the CDR3 DNA is kept; its 42 bases are in frame from base 1. V and J are truncated by 1 base and 6 bases respectively, leaving an intervening sequence of 12 bases. Looking up the germline V gene yields CDR1 LGHNA and CDR2 YSLEER.

Comments on this clone: Its antigen is unknown. No base quality values were provided; no much bigger clone lies one nucleotide off.

The sequence derives from a man aged 30 to 39 who had recovered from COVID-19. The sequencing input was PBMCs or T cells enriched from blood (not recorded which). The chain is encoded by TRBV4-3 joined to TRBJ1-1, with a tentative D gene TRBD1 over 6 matching bases. The CDR3: CASSQVLGAPEAFF. The DNA sequence reads TGCGCCAGCAGCCAAGTCTTGGGGGCACCTGAAGCTTTCTTT.